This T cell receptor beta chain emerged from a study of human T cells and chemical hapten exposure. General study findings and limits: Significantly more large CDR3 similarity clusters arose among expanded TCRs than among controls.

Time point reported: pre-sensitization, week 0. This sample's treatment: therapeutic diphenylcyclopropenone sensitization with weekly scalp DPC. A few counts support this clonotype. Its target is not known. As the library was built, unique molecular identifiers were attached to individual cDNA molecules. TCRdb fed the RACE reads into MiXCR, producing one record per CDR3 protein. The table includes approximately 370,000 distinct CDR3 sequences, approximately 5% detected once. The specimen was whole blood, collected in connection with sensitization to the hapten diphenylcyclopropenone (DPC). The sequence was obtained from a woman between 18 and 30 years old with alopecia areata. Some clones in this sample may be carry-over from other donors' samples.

This chain's CDR3 is CASRPEGNEQFF. CDR3 bases: TGCGCCAGCAGACCGGAGGGCAATGAGCAGTTCTTC. The chain carries TRBV5-1 and TRBJ2-1; TRBD2 might be the D (6 bases). The germline V and J ends were trimmed by 5 bases and 6 bases, with 9 bases remaining between them. Germline V gene lookup returns CDR1 SGHRS and CDR2 YFSETQ. The CDR3 consists of 12 residues.